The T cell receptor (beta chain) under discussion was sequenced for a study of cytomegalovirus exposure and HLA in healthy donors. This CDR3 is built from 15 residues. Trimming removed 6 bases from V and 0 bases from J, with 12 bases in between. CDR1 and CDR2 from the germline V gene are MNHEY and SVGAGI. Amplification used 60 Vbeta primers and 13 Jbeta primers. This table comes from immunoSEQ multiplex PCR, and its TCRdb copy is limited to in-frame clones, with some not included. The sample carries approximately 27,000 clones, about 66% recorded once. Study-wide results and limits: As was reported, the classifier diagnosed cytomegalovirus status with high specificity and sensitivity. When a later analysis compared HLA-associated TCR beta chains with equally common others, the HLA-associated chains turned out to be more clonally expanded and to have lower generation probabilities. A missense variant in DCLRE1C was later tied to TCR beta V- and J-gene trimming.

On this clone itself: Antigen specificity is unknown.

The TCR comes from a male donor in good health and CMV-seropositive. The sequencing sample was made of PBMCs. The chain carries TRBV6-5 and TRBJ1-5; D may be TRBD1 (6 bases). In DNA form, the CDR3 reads TGTGCCAGCAGCCGGACAGATCCTAGCAATCAGCCCCAGCATTTT. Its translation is CASSRTDPSNQPQHF.